These 30 T cell receptor beta chains were all obtained from the same sample, sequenced in a study of blood T cell repertoires in COVID-19. Using immunoSEQ multiplex PCR, the repertoire was profiled, and TCRdb retains in-frame clones only, with some absent. Of approximately 250,000 clones detected, about 88% appear once; the ten largest clones hold roughly 13%. Input material: peripheral blood. The receptors originated from a woman in her 70s with COVID-19, enrolled during active disease.

The V and J genes are TRBV5-8 and TRBJ2-3, with 12 bases matching TRBD2. V was clipped by 2 bases and J by 6 bases; unmatched bases: 7. CDR1 and CDR2 (germline): SGHTS, YDEGEE. This CDR3 has 16 residues. The CDR3 bases are TGTGCCAGCAGCTTTAATGGACTAGCGGGACGGGATACGCAGTATTTT. Translating gives CASSFNGLAGRDTQYF.

This chain joins TRBV18 and TRBJ2-7, with D possibly being TRBD2 (5 bases). The CDR3 spans 13 residues. The germline CDR1 and CDR2 sequences are KGHSH and LQKENI. V was cut by 3 bases and J by 4 bases, with 10 bases left in between. The CDR3 DNA reads TGTGCCAGCTCACCGTCGGGGTTTTACGAGCAGTACTTC. Translating gives CASSPSGFYEQYF.

In its sample, this clone was seen once. The J gene is TRBJ2-3, the V gene TRBV7-2, with D possibly being TRBD2 (7 bases). CDR1 is SGHTA, CDR2 FQGNSA, per germline. The CDR3 covers 13 residues. Trimming took off 7 bases at V and 6 bases at J, with 14 bases between the two ends. CDR3 sequence reads: CASMFRGADTQYF. The DNA of the CDR3 is TGTGCCAGCATGTTCCGGGGGGCGGATACGCAGTATTTT.

The rearrangement uses TRBV7-3 and TRBJ2-5; 8 positions match TRBD1. Germline V lookup: CDR1 SGHTA, CDR2 FQGTGA. This CDR3 spans 14 amino acids. V lost 5 bases and J lost 5; bases outside the gene matches: 7. The CDR3 DNA follows: TGTGCCAGCAGCGTGACAGGGGAAGTGGAGACCCAGTACTTC. It translates to CASSVTGEVETQYF. The complete variable domain, with remaining parts taken from reference TRBV7-3 and TRBJ2-5, reads GAGVSQTPSNKVTEKGKYVELRCDPISGHTALYWYRQSLGQGPEFLIYFQGTGAADDSGLPNDRFFAVRPEGSVSTLKIQRTERGDSAVYLCASSVTGEVETQYFGPGTRLLVL.

This clone has only a few counts. J is TRBJ2-1 and V is TRBV11-2; TRBD2 matches at 7 bases. V was pared by 2 bases and J by 8 bases, with 12 bases of the junction left unmatched. Germline V gene sequence: CDR1 SGHAT, CDR2 FQNNGV. The CDR3 has 16 residues. The CDR3 DNA follows: TGTGCCAGCAGCTTAAGGTTTGGGGGGGGGAACGATGAGCAGTTCTTC. Its translation: CASSLRFGGGNDEQFF.

The rearrangement uses TRBV24-1 and TRBJ1-5; TRBD1 might be the D (5 bases). The germline V gene encodes CDR1 KGHDR and CDR2 SFDVKD. With 10 bases removed from V and 0 bases from J, the gap between germline ends came to 21 bases. This CDR3 has 17 residues. CDR3 sequence reads: CATIPRWGSYSNQPQHF. The CDR3 DNA is TGTGCCACTATCCCGCGTTGGGGCAGCTATAGCAATCAGCCCCAGCATTTT.

The rearrangement links TRBV28 to TRBJ2-5; TRBD1 might be the D (5 bases). Trimming removed 3 bases from V and 5 bases from J, with 13 bases in between. The CDR3 contains 14 residues. Germline V gene sequence: CDR1 MDHEN, CDR2 SYDVKM. The CDR3 nucleotides read TGTGCCAGCAGTTTTATCTCAGGGATGGAGACCCAGTACTTC. Its translation: CASSFISGMETQYF.

This chain links TRBV28 with TRBJ1-1; unclear D gene. Germline V lookup: CDR1 MDHEN, CDR2 SYDVKM. The CDR3 consists of 13 residues. V was clipped by 2 bases and J by 4 bases, with 8 bases between them. CDR3 nucleotides: TGTGCCAGCAGTTTAGTCAGCGCCACTGAAGCTTTCTTT. This gives the protein CASSLVSATEAFF.

Turning to this clone: The junction shows a germline mismatch at one end, possibly a read error. V gene TRBV6-1 combines with J gene TRBJ2-3; D is ambiguous. Germline values: CDR1 MNHNS, CDR2 SASEGT. This CDR3 comprises 14 residues. The DNA for the CDR3 is TGTGCCAGCAGGGAAGCGTTAGTAACAGATACGCAGTATTTT. This gives the protein CASREALVTDTQYF.

The CDR3 loop reads CASRRDRVSYEQYF. The CDR3 DNA is TGTGCCAGCAGGCGGGACAGGGTTTCCTACGAGCAGTACTTC. The rearrangement links TRBV5-4 to TRBJ2-7; 9 bases map to TRBD1. The V segment lost 5 bases and the J segment 1 base; nucleotides outside the gene matches: 4. There are 14 residues in the CDR3. Germline V gene sequence: CDR1 SGHNT, CDR2 YYREEE (reference sequence). Using reference TRBV5-4 and TRBJ2-7 for the parts outside the CDR3, the full variable domain is ETGVTQSPTHLIKTRGQQVTLRCSSQSGHNTVSWYQQALGQGPQFIFQYYREEENGRGNFPPRFSGLQFPNYSSELNVNALELDDSALYLCASRRDRVSYEQYFGPGTRLTVT.

This rearrangement joins TRBV28 to TRBJ2-7; D might be TRBD1 (6 bases). Germline CDR1 MDHEN, CDR2 SYDVKM. Trimming pared 6 bases from V and 4 bases from J, leaving 22 bases between. This CDR3 has 16 residues. The CDR3 coding sequence is TGTGCCAGCAGCCGAACCACAGGGCCTTTTAGGTACGAGCAGTACTTC. This sequence encodes CASSRTTGPFRYEQYF.

The V gene is TRBV4-2, the J gene TRBJ2-3; the match to TRBD2 covers 7 bases. V gave up 3 bases and J gave up 2 bases; unmatched junction bases: 5. The CDR3 has 15 residues. Germline assignment: CDR1 LGHNA and CDR2 YNFKEQ. The CDR3 nucleotides are TGTGCCAGCAGCCAGGGCGGGGGACCCACAGATACGCAGTATTTT. Its protein product is CASSQGGGPTDTQYF.

This clone has just one count. The V gene is TRBV6-5, the J gene TRBJ1-2; tentatively, D is TRBD1 (6 bases). The CDR3 runs to 13 residues. Germline values: CDR1 MNHEY, CDR2 SVGAGI. With 2 bases removed from V and 8 bases from J, the gap between germline ends came to 12 bases. The CDR3 region is CASSYGTGKGYTF. The CDR3 DNA follows: TGTGCCAGCAGTTACGGAACAGGGAAGGGCTACACCTTC.

The chain joins TRBV5-1 to TRBJ2-7, with D uncertain. Germline-derived CDR1 and CDR2 are SGHRS and YFSETQ. Deletions cut 0 bases from V and 6 bases from J, with 16 bases between. This CDR3 has 15 amino acids. The CDR3 loop is CASSLGHQPLGEQYF. Here the CDR3 DNA reads TGCGCCAGCAGCTTGGGACACCAACCTTTGGGCGAGCAGTACTTC.

The chain joins TRBV14 to TRBJ1-1; TRBD1 is a possible D gene (6 bases). V was trimmed by 1 base and J by 9 bases, leaving 15 bases between them. Germline V gene data show CDR1 as SGHDN and CDR2 as FVKESK. The CDR3 extends over 14 amino acids. The CDR3 nucleotides read TGTGCCAGCAGCCAAGTCGACAGGCCACCGAAAGCTTTCTTT. Its protein product is CASSQVDRPPKAFF.

This rearrangement joins TRBV5-1 to TRBJ1-3, with 7 bases that match TRBD1. The CDR3 consists of 15 residues. Germline V gives CDR1 SGHRS, CDR2 YFSETQ. The trim removed 4 bases at V and 2 bases at J, leaving 6 bases unmatched. The CDR3 DNA reads TGCGCCAGCAGCCGGGAGACAGGGCCTGGAAACACCATATATTTT. Translated, it gives CASSRETGPGNTIYF.

The V and J genes are TRBV5-1 and TRBJ1-2; maybe TRBD1 (6 bases). The CDR3 covers 14 residues. Looked up from germline, CDR1 is SGHRS and CDR2 is YFSETQ. V lost 2 bases and J 6 bases, leaving 14 bases between the germline ends. CDR3 residues: CASSLNQGTDGYTF. In DNA form, the CDR3 reads TGCGCCAGCAGCTTAAACCAGGGGACCGATGGCTACACCTTC.

The chain is built from TRBV27 and TRBJ1-5, with D uncertain. Germline V CDR1 and CDR2: MNHEY, SMNVEV (reference sequence). The V gene lost 6 bases and the J gene lost 4 bases, with 10 bases spanning the gap. This CDR3 spans 13 amino acids. The CDR3 here is CASRQNENQPQHF. CDR3 coding DNA: TGTGCCAGCAGGCAGAACGAAAATCAGCCCCAGCATTTT.

This CDR3 reads CASSNGQGWNTEAFF. Written as DNA, the CDR3 is TGTGCCAGCTCAAATGGACAGGGTTGGAACACTGAAGCTTTCTTT. This chain joins TRBV18 and TRBJ1-1, with 8 bases that match TRBD1. This CDR3 spans 15 amino acids. V gave up 5 bases and J gave up 1 base; unmatched junction bases: 6. Germline lookup yields CDR1 KGHSH and CDR2 LQKENI. Full variable domain (outside the CDR3, taken from reference TRBV18 and TRBJ1-1): NAGVMQNPRHLVRRRGQEARLRCSPMKGHSHVYWYRQLPEEGLKFMVYLQKENIIDESGMPKERFSAEFPKEGPSILRIQQVVRGDSAAYFCASSNGQGWNTEAFFGQGTRLTVV.

The V call is TRBV7-9, the J call TRBJ2-7; TRBD1 might be the D (6 bases). Germline V lookup: CDR1 SEHNR, CDR2 FQNEAQ (reference sequence). This CDR3 comprises 14 residues. V lost 5 bases, J lost 3 bases, and 14 bases lay in between. The CDR3 DNA reads as TGTGCCAGCAGCCCCCCCGAACAGGGCTACGAGCAGTACTTC. Its protein product is CASSPPEQGYEQYF.

The chain couples TRBV7-2 to TRBJ2-1, with a possible D match to TRBD2 (6 bases). The germline V gene has CDR1 SGHTA and CDR2 FQGNSA. V shed 6 bases and J shed 9 bases, with 9 bases lying between them. This CDR3 contains 11 residues. DNA for the CDR3: TGTGCCAGCAGAACCGGGGGTGAGCAGTTCTTC. Amino acids: CASRTGGEQFF.

V is TRBV2 and J is TRBJ2-5; TRBD2 aligns across 11 bases. V was pared by 6 bases and J by 7 bases, with 7 bases of the junction left unmatched. This CDR3 region has 14 residues. Germline lookup yields CDR1 SNHLY and CDR2 FYNNEI. This chain's CDR3 is CASSPEGTSGTQYF. In nucleotides, the CDR3 is TGTGCCAGCAGCCCGGAAGGGACTAGCGGGACCCAGTACTTC.

The rearrangement joins TRBV19 to TRBJ1-1; TRBD1 matches 8 bases. With V trimmed by 1 base and J by 3 bases, 7 bases remained unmatched. The germline CDR1 and CDR2 sequences are LNHDA and SQIVND (reference sequence). This CDR3 is 16 amino acids long. CDR3 in DNA: TGTGCCAGTAGTATAGGGCGGGACAGGCGGGACACTGAAGCTTTCTTT. Translating it yields CASSIGRDRRDTEAFF.

The chain joins TRBV19 to TRBJ1-5; 11 bases fit TRBD1. CDR1 LNHDA and CDR2 SQIVND come from the germline V gene (reference sequence). Trimming removed 3 bases from V and 6 bases from J; junction bases left unmatched: 10. This CDR3 contains 17 residues. This chain's CDR3 is CASSIPGTGGTIQPQHF. Written as DNA, the CDR3 is TGTGCCAGTAGTATTCCCGGGACAGGGGGGACGATTCAGCCCCAGCATTTT. Full variable domain (missing parts from reference TRBV19 and TRBJ1-5): DGGITQSPKYLFRKEGQNVTLSCEQNLNHDAMYWYRQDPGQGLRLIYYSQIVNDFQKGDIAEGYSVSREKKESFPLTVTSAQKNPTAFYLCASSIPGTGGTIQPQHFGDGTRLSIL.

The V and J genes are TRBV29-1 and TRBJ1-4; 12 nucleotides align to TRBD1. From germline, CDR1 is SQVTM and CDR2 ANQGSEA. V dropped 4 bases and J dropped 5; count of bases not matched to a gene: 5. The CDR3 sequence is 15 residues long. The CDR3 bases are TGCAGCGTTGCCCGGGACAGGGGGCGGAATGAAAAACTGTTTTTT. It encodes CSVARDRGRNEKLFF. The entire variable domain, with the rest obtained from reference TRBV29-1 and TRBJ1-4, is as follows: SAVISQKPSRDICQRGTSLTIQCQVDSQVTMMFWYRQQPGQSLTLIATANQGSEATYESGFVIDKFPISRPNLTFSTLTVSNMSPEDSSIYLCSVARDRGRNEKLFFGSGTQLSVL.

The rearrangement uses TRBV18 and TRBJ2-7, with D maybe TRBD2 (7 bases). Germline V gene data show CDR1 as KGHSH and CDR2 as LQKENI. This CDR3 has 13 residues. V shed 3 bases and J shed 7 bases, with 13 bases lying between them. CDR3 sequence reads: CASSPGEGGEQYF. CDR3 DNA sequence: TGTGCCAGCTCACCGGGAGAGGGGGGGGAGCAGTACTTC.

J is TRBJ1-6 and V is TRBV5-4; 9 nucleotides align to TRBD1. There are 15 residues in the CDR3. V was pared by 3 bases and J by 7 bases, with 5 bases of the junction left unmatched. CDR1 and CDR2 (germline): SGHNT, YYREEE (reference sequence). The CDR3 sequence is CASSYRQGGNSPLHF. The CDR3 coding sequence is TGTGCCAGCAGCTATAGACAGGGGGGAAATTCACCCCTCCACTTT. Looking up the rest from reference TRBV5-4 and TRBJ1-6 gives the full variable domain: ETGVTQSPTHLIKTRGQQVTLRCSSQSGHNTVSWYQQALGQGPQFIFQYYREEENGRGNFPPRFSGLQFPNYSSELNVNALELDDSALYLCASSYRQGGNSPLHFGNGTRLTVT.

The chain employs TRBV5-6 and TRBJ2-3, with TRBD2 matching over 7 bases. The CDR3 runs to 13 residues. Germline V gene lookup returns CDR1 SGHDT and CDR2 YYEEEE. The J segment lost 3 bases and the V segment lost 7 bases, leaving 5 bases of the junction unmatched. The CDR3 region is CASRSGATDTQYF. The CDR3 DNA follows: TGTGCCAGCCGCAGCGGGGCGACAGATACGCAGTATTTT.

The chain is built from TRBV4-2 and TRBJ1-6; TRBD1 matches 12 bases. The CDR3 length is 15 residues. Germline lookup yields CDR1 LGHNA and CDR2 YNFKEQ. Trimming took 4 bases from V and 7 from J; bases not matched to a gene: 2. CDR3 in DNA: TGTGCCAGCAGCCGGGACAGGGGGCAGAATTCACCCCTCCACTTT. Encoded protein: CASSRDRGQNSPLHF.

A remark on this clone: The sample has other DNA sequences that encode this CDR3 too. V is TRBV3-1 (or the pseudogene TRBV3-2) and J is TRBJ1-5; D gene uncertain. Trimming removed 0 bases at V and 7 bases at J, with 10 bases between. Germline CDR1 reads LGHDT; CDR2 reads YNNKEL (reference sequence). The CDR3 is made up of 14 amino acids. Here the CDR3 DNA reads TGTGCCAGCAGCCAAGAGGGCCAAGGACAGCCCCAGCATTTT. This translates into CASSQEGQGQPQHF.